These 26 T cell receptor beta chains originate from one sample sequenced in a study of CD8 T cells in ankylosing spondylitis. TCRdb re-analysed the 5' RACE reads in MiXCR, keeping a single row per CDR3 protein. The table records some 130,000 distinct CDR3 sequences, more than 9.5% of them present only once. The sample was blood, either unsorted or a sorted T cell fraction (not recorded which). The receptors stem from a female donor with ankylosing spondylitis or in good health (not recorded which).

This clonotype was found many times. V usage is TRBV20-1 and J usage is TRBJ1-1, with TRBD1 matching over 7 bases. CDR1 DFQATT and CDR2 SNEGSKA come from the germline V gene (reference sequence). The CDR3 totals 13 residues. Germline trimming cut 3 bases from V and 11 bases from J; bases unmatched to any gene: 12. As DNA, the CDR3 is TGCAGTGCTAGCACACAGGGGTTAGGTGCGGCTTTCTTT. Its protein is CSASTQGLGAAFF.

In this sample, this clonotype turned up many times. This chain connects TRBV5-1 to TRBJ1-2; unclear D gene. The length of the CDR3 is 13 residues. The V end was cut by 2 bases, the J end by 6 bases, with 11 bases between. Germline-derived CDR1 and CDR2 are SGHRS and YFSETQ. In DNA form, the CDR3 reads TGCGCCAGCAGCTTCATTCGTTCAGATGGCTACACCTTC. It yields the protein CASSFIRSDGYTF.

This clonotype turned up a few times. The CDR3: CASSVASANEQFF. CDR3 DNA: TGTGCCAGCAGCGTAGCATCAGCGAATGAGCAGTTCTTC. The rearrangement uses TRBV9 and TRBJ2-1; D is ambiguous. Germline V gene lookup returns CDR1 SGDLS and CDR2 YYNGEE. The CDR3 loop spans 13 amino acids. V lost 0 bases and J 7 bases, leaving 8 bases between the germline ends.

CDR3 bases: TGTGCCAGCAGCCGCGTGGGACGGTCCTATGGCTACACCTTC. Protein: CASSRVGRSYGYTF. The chain recombines TRBV3-1 with TRBJ1-2, with D perhaps matching TRBD1 (5 bases). V was pared by 4 bases and J by 4 bases, with 13 bases between. Germline CDR1 and CDR2: LGHDT and YNNKEL (reference sequence). CDR3 size: 14 residues.

This clonotype has ten or more counts. J is TRBJ1-3 and V is TRBV25-1; the match to TRBD1 covers 7 bases. CDR3 length equals 15 residues. J was trimmed by 4 bases and V by 3 bases; bases with no gene match: 6. Germline V CDR1 and CDR2: MGHDK, SYGVNS. The CDR3, as DNA: TGTGCCAGCAGTGACCGACAGGGATTGGGAAACACCATATATTTT. Translated: CASSDRQGLGNTIYF. The full variable domain, completed using reference TRBV25-1 and TRBJ1-3, is EADIYQTPRYLVIGTGKKITLECSQTMGHDKMYWYQQDPGMELHLIHYSYGVNSTEKGDLSSESTVSRIRTEHFPLTLESARPSHTSQYLCASSDRQGLGNTIYFGEGSWLTVV.

This clonotype came up many times. The CDR3 region is CSAEQVMSNQPQHF. The CDR3 DNA is TGCAGTGCCGAACAGGTTATGAGCAATCAGCCCCAGCATTTT. The rearrangement joins TRBV20-1 to TRBJ1-5; maybe TRBD1 (5 bases). Trimming took 6 bases from V and 1 from J, leaving 13 bases between them. Germline V gives CDR1 DFQATT, CDR2 SNEGSKA (reference sequence). CDR3 length equals 14 residues.

This clonotype occurred many times. The genes are TRBV6-1 and TRBJ1-6; TRBD1 is a possible D gene (5 bases). Trimming took off 6 bases at V and 7 bases at J, with 13 bases between the two ends. Germline V gene lookup returns CDR1 MNHNS and CDR2 SASEGT. The CDR3 covers 14 residues. CDR3: CASRTGTENSPLHF. The CDR3 DNA reads as TGTGCCAGCAGAACCGGGACGGAAAATTCACCCCTCCACTTT.

This clonotype showed up just a few times. The rearrangement links TRBV21-1 to TRBJ1-1. TRBV21-1 is a pseudogene locus. CDR3 length equals 16 residues. CDR3 sequence reads: CASSTPPGHLNTEAFF. In DNA, the CDR3 is TGTGCCAGCAGCACACCTCCCGGACACCTGAACACTGAAGCTTTCTTT.

Many counts were recorded for this clonotype. The chain links TRBV12-3 or TRBV12-4 to TRBJ1-4; D remains ambiguous. The CDR3 is 14 amino acids. V lost 3 bases and J lost 5, with 10 bases in between. The CDR3 DNA is TGTGCCAGCAGTTTTAACGTAGGGAATGAAAAACTGTTTTTT. The encoded protein is CASSFNVGNEKLFF.

For this clonotype: Given a much more abundant clone one base away, this may be a read error. The rearrangement uses TRBV9 and TRBJ2-7, with D uncertain. Looked up from germline, CDR1 is SGDLS and CDR2 is YYNGEE. CDR3 length: 14 residues. The CDR3 region has the DNA TGTGCCGGCAGCCTCGCCCCGTCAACCTACGAGCAGTACTTC. The encoded protein is CAGSLAPSTYEQYF.

The sample holds many counts of this clonotype. The chain links TRBV28 to TRBJ2-1; the D gene is possibly TRBD1 (6 bases). CDR3 length: 15 residues. Germline V gene data show CDR1 as MDHEN and CDR2 as SYDVKM. Trimming left V 7 bases short and J 0 bases short, with 13 bases between. The CDR3 nucleotides read TGTGCCAGCAACTCCGGACAGAGCTCCTACAATGAGCAGTTCTTC. Encoded protein: CASNSGQSSYNEQFF. Variable domain in full (rest from reference TRBV28 and TRBJ2-1): DVKVTQSSRYLVKRTGEKVFLECVQDMDHENMFWYRQDPGLGLRLIYFSYDVKMKEKGDIPEGYSVSREKKERFSLILESASTNQTSMYLCASNSGQSSYNEQFFGPGTRLTVL.

In its sample, this clonotype was seen a few times. The V gene is TRBV11-3, the J gene TRBJ2-1; no firm D call. The germline V gene encodes CDR1 SGHNT and CDR2 YENEEA. Trimming stripped 1 base from V and 5 bases from J, with 9 bases between. CDR3 length: 14 amino acids. The CDR3: CASSLVSANNEQFF. CDR3 coding DNA: TGTGCCAGCAGCTTAGTAAGCGCTAACAATGAGCAGTTCTTC.

This clonotype has ten or more counts. The rearrangement joins TRBV28 to TRBJ2-5; D gene ambiguous. V lost 6 bases, J lost 4 bases, and 15 bases lay in between. The CDR3 has 14 residues. Germline V lookup: CDR1 MDHEN, CDR2 SYDVKM. CDR3 region: CASSLPSHRETQYF. CDR3 in DNA: TGTGCCAGCAGCCTACCGTCCCATAGAGAGACCCAGTACTTC. Filled out from reference TRBV28 and TRBJ2-5, the complete variable domain reads DVKVTQSSRYLVKRTGEKVFLECVQDMDHENMFWYRQDPGLGLRLIYFSYDVKMKEKGDIPEGYSVSREKKERFSLILESASTNQTSMYLCASSLPSHRETQYFGPGTRLLVL.

This clonotype was observed at least ten times. The chain carries TRBV5-1 and TRBJ2-1; 10 nucleotides match TRBD2. The CDR3 length is 18 residues. Unmatched junction bases numbered 11, after V lost 3 bases and J lost 2 bases. The germline gives CDR1 SGHRS, CDR2 YFSETQ. This CDR3 reads CASSYPALAGAAYNEQFF. The CDR3 nucleotides read TGCGCCAGCAGCTATCCGGCTCTAGCGGGAGCTGCCTACAATGAGCAGTTCTTC.

This clonotype was found many times. The chain carries TRBV5-5 and TRBJ1-1; a weak D match, TRBD1 (5 bases). Between the trimmed V and J ends, which lost 1 base and 5 bases, there was a span of 12 bases. The CDR3 is 14 residues long. Looked up from germline, CDR1 is SGHKS and CDR2 is YYEKEE (reference sequence). CDR3 sequence (DNA): TGTGCCAGCAGCTTGTCCAGCGGGGGTACTGAAGCTTTCTTT. It is translated as CASSLSSGGTEAFF.

This clonotype showed up many times. In nucleotides, the CDR3 is TGTGCCAGCAGCCAAACCCCCAACGAGCAGTACTTC. It translates to CASSQTPNEQYF. This chain links TRBV3-1 with TRBJ2-7; D gene ambiguous. Trimming shortened V by 2 bases and J by 5 bases, and 7 bases separated the two germline ends. The V gene's germline CDR1 is LGHDT and CDR2 YNNKEL (reference sequence). The length of the CDR3 is 12 residues.

This clonotype showed up many times. This chain uses TRBV20-1 with TRBJ1-5; possibly TRBD1 for D (5 bases). This CDR3 contains 14 residues. The germline V and J ends were trimmed by 5 bases and 2 bases, with 13 bases remaining between them. Germline-derived CDR1 and CDR2 are DFQATT and SNEGSKA (reference sequence). CDR3 sequence reads: CSARRVTGNQPQHF. CDR3 coding DNA: TGCAGTGCTCGCAGGGTTACGGGCAATCAGCCCCAGCATTTT.

This clonotype was observed many times. This chain joins TRBV30 and TRBJ1-1; no clear D gene. The V gene lost 0 bases and the J gene lost 1 base, with 6 bases spanning the gap. The CDR3 has 13 residues. Germline V gene lookup returns CDR1 GTSNPN and CDR2 SVGIG (reference sequence). CDR3 DNA: TGTGCCTGGAGTGTTGAGGGGAACACTGAAGCTTTCTTT. Translation gives CAWSVEGNTEAFF.

This clonotype appeared many times. The J gene is TRBJ1-5, the V gene TRBV25-1; D not certain. The germline V gene encodes CDR1 MGHDK and CDR2 SYGVNS. The CDR3 extends over 15 amino acids. The V end lost 1 base, the J end lost 4 bases, and 11 bases lay between the germline ends. The CDR3 loop is CASSEWSGENQPQHF. The DNA of the CDR3 is TGTGCCAGCAGTGAATGGTCAGGAGAGAATCAGCCCCAGCATTTT.

This clonotype was recorded at least ten times. The chain employs TRBV7-8 and TRBJ1-3; D is unclear. The CDR3 extends over 15 amino acids. V gave up 5 bases and J gave up 0 bases, with 11 bases separating them. Per germline, CDR1 SGHVS and CDR2 FQNEAQ. Here the CDR3 reads CASSPSANSGNTIYF. The CDR3 DNA sequence: TGTGCCAGCAGCCCCTCAGCTAACTCTGGAAACACCATATATTTT.

At least ten counts were recorded for this clonotype. CDR3 nucleotide sequence: TGTGCCAGCAGTTTGAGACAGGGGAATGGCTACACCTTC. Amino acid sequence: CASSLRQGNGYTF. This chain connects TRBV27 to TRBJ1-2, with 8 bases aligning to TRBD1. This CDR3 is 13 amino acids long. The V gene's germline CDR1 is MNHEY and CDR2 SMNVEV (reference sequence). J lost 6 bases, V lost 3 bases, and 3 bases had no gene match.

This clonotype showed up many times. V gene TRBV7-9 combines with J gene TRBJ2-3, with TRBD2 identical over 7 bases. The CDR3 sequence is 16 residues long. CDR1 SEHNR and CDR2 FQNEAQ come from the germline V gene (reference sequence). Losses at the gene ends were 1 base for V and 2 bases for J; bases not matched to a gene: 6. CDR3: CASSLGVAGHTDTQYF. DNA for the CDR3: TGTGCCAGCAGCTTAGGAGTAGCGGGTCACACAGATACGCAGTATTTT.

This clonotype occurred once. This chain uses TRBV5-1 with TRBJ2-1; TRBD2 is a possible D gene (6 bases). The CDR3 runs to 18 residues. The V end lost 4 bases, the J end lost 7 bases, and 27 bases lay between the germline ends. Germline V lookup: CDR1 SGHRS, CDR2 YFSETQ. The CDR3 is CASSLGLIGYGKGNEQFF. Here the CDR3 DNA reads TGCGCCAGCAGCCTGGGACTGATTGGGTACGGGAAGGGGAATGAGCAGTTCTTC. Together with reference TRBV5-1 and TRBJ2-1, the CDR3 gives the full variable domain: KAGVTQTPRYLIKTRGQQVTLSCSPISGHRSVSWYQQTPGQGLQFLFEYFSETQRNKGNFPGRFSGRQFSNSRSEMNVSTLELGDSALYLCASSLGLIGYGKGNEQFFGPGTRLTVL.

This clonotype has a count of ten or more. J is TRBJ1-1 and V is TRBV30; D gene uncertain. The CDR3 extends over 14 amino acids. The germline CDR1 and CDR2 sequences are GTSNPN and SVGIG (reference sequence). The V end was cut by 4 bases, the J end by 1 base, with 13 bases between. The CDR3 here is CAWIPRFRNTEAFF. The CDR3, as DNA: TGTGCCTGGATCCCCAGATTTAGGAACACTGAAGCTTTCTTT.

This clonotype was observed many times. The chain carries TRBV12-3 or TRBV12-4 and TRBJ2-4; possibly TRBD2 for D (5 bases). The CDR3 contains 13 residues. V was trimmed by 2 bases and J by 8 bases, leaving 10 bases between them. CDR3 nucleotides: TGTGCCAGCAGTTTATCGGGGTGGGACATTCAGTACTTC. Translating gives CASSLSGWDIQYF.

This clonotype occurred many times. The chain carries TRBV11-1 and TRBJ2-3, with 8 bases aligning to TRBD2. The junction had 13 bases not matched to a gene; V was cut back by 2 bases and J by 0 bases. This CDR3 spans 19 amino acids. From germline, CDR1 is SGHAT and CDR2 FQDESV (reference sequence). The CDR3 here is CASSLPAMTSVSSTDTQYF. The DNA for the CDR3 is TGTGCCAGCAGCTTACCTGCAATGACTAGCGTTTCTAGCACAGATACGCAGTATTTT. Full variable domain (remainder filled in from reference TRBV11-1 and TRBJ2-3): EAEVAQSPRYKITEKSQAVAFWCDPISGHATLYWYRQILGQGPELLVQFQDESVVDDSQLPKDRFSAERLKGVDSTLKIQPAELGDSAMYLCASSLPAMTSVSSTDTQYFGPGTRLTVL.